This is a list of T cell receptor beta chains from one sample in a study of shared clonotypes between healthy human individuals. The protocol was immunoSEQ multiplex PCR, while the TCRdb copy is restricted to in-frame clones and leaves out a portion. The sample includes a few million clones, around 90% of them seen just once. The sequenced sample consisted of naive CD4+ T cells sorted from blood. Receptor source: a man aged 18 to 30 in good health. CDR3s include the opening cysteine and the closing phenylalanine or tryptophan. Fields, in order: D gene, clone size, J gene, V gene, CDR3 DNA, CDR3 protein. The D gene is left open where the match is weak. Clone size is stated in some rows and not others, as once, few, many or a class when expanded.

D gene: .
clone size: .
J gene: TRBJ2-1
V gene: TRBV5-1
CDR3 DNA: TGCGCCAGCAGTCCTACTCGGGGTGAGCAGTTCTTC
CDR3 protein: CASSPTRGEQFF

D gene: TRBD1
clone size: .
J gene: TRBJ1-5
V gene: TRBV18
CDR3 DNA: TGTGCCAGCTCACCACCCGGGACAGGGGGCAATCAGCCCCAGCATTTT
CDR3 protein: CASSPPGTGGNQPQHF

D gene: .
clone size: .
J gene: TRBJ1-4
V gene: TRBV7-2
CDR3 DNA: TGTGCCAGCAGCTTCGTAGGTGGGGGGCCTAATGAAAAACTGTTTTTT
CDR3 protein: CASSFVGGGPNEKLFF

D gene: TRBD2
clone size: .
J gene: TRBJ2-5
V gene: TRBV18
CDR3 DNA: TGTGCCAGCTCACCGCTAGCGGGGAACAGAGCCCAGTACTTC
CDR3 protein: CASSPLAGNRAQYF

D gene: TRBD1
clone size: .
J gene: TRBJ1-1
V gene: TRBV10-3
CDR3 DNA: TGTGCCATCAGCTCGGGACAGGCCCTGAACACTGAAGCTTTCTTT
CDR3 protein: CAISSGQALNTEAFF

D gene: .
clone size: once
J gene: TRBJ1-5
V gene: TRBV19
CDR3 DNA: TGTGCCAGTAGTATGGTTGGGAGTCAGCCCCAGCATTTT
CDR3 protein: CASSMVGSQPQHF

D gene: .
clone size: .
J gene: TRBJ1-3
V gene: TRBV6-5
CDR3 DNA: TGTGCCAGCAGTAGGGGAACTGGAAACACCATATATTTT
CDR3 protein: CASSRGTGNTIYF

D gene: .
clone size: .
J gene: TRBJ2-7
V gene: TRBV2
CDR3 DNA: TGTGCCAGCAGTGTAGGCTTCGAGCAGTACTTC
CDR3 protein: CASSVGFEQYF

D gene: .
clone size: once
J gene: TRBJ2-7
V gene: TRBV5-4
CDR3 DNA: TGTGCCAGCAGCTTGGCGCGGCACGCGACCTACGAGCAGTACTTC
CDR3 protein: CASSLARHATYEQYF

D gene: .
clone size: .
J gene: TRBJ1-2
V gene: TRBV30
CDR3 DNA: TGTGCCTGGAGTTTGACGAGAGGCTACACCTTC
CDR3 protein: CAWSLTRGYTF

D gene: .
clone size: .
J gene: TRBJ2-7
V gene: TRBV30
CDR3 DNA: TGTGCCTGGAGTAGACAGGTCTACGAGCAGTACTTC
CDR3 protein: CAWSRQVYEQYF

D gene: .
clone size: .
J gene: TRBJ1-4
V gene: TRBV9
CDR3 DNA: TGTGCCAGCAGCTTAGAGAGCGGGGGAGGAAAACTGTTTTTT
CDR3 protein: CASSLESGGGKLFF

D gene: .
clone size: .
J gene: TRBJ1-2
V gene: TRBV5-1
CDR3 DNA: TGCGCCAGCAGCTTACGCTCGACAGGAAACTATGGCTACACCTTC
CDR3 protein: CASSLRSTGNYGYTF

D gene: TRBD1
clone size: .
J gene: TRBJ1-2
V gene: TRBV19
CDR3 DNA: TGTGCCAGTAGTAGCCCGGGACAGGGACCAATTAACTATGGCTACACCTTC
CDR3 protein: CASSSPGQGPINYGYTF

D gene: .
clone size: once
J gene: TRBJ2-5
V gene: TRBV18
CDR3 DNA: TGTGCCAGCTCACCGAGGGGCCAAGAGACCCAGTACTTC
CDR3 protein: CASSPRGQETQYF

D gene: .
clone size: .
J gene: TRBJ1-3
V gene: TRBV10-1
CDR3 DNA: TGCGCCAGCAGTGAAGCGTCTGGAAACACCATATATTTT
CDR3 protein: CASSEASGNTIYF

D gene: TRBD2
clone size: .
J gene: TRBJ2-2
V gene: TRBV18
CDR3 DNA: TGTGCCAGCTCACCAAACCGACTAGCGGGGGGCAGGCGGACCGGGGAGCTGTTTTTT
CDR3 protein: CASSPNRLAGGRRTGELFF

D gene: TRBD2
clone size: .
J gene: TRBJ2-3
V gene: TRBV6-6
CDR3 DNA: TGTGCCGGACGGACTAGCGGGAGCCCAGATACGCAGTATTTT
CDR3 protein: CAGRTSGSPDTQYF

D gene: .
clone size: once
J gene: TRBJ2-5
V gene: TRBV7-9
CDR3 DNA: TGTGCCAGCAGCTTTCAGGTTGGGGAGACCCAGTACTTC
CDR3 protein: CASSFQVGETQYF

D gene: .
clone size: .
J gene: TRBJ2-2
V gene: TRBV19
CDR3 DNA: TGTGCCAGTAGTATACTAGCGACGAACACCGGGGAGCTGTTTTTT
CDR3 protein: CASSILATNTGELFF

D gene: TRBD1
clone size: .
J gene: TRBJ1-2
V gene: TRBV18
CDR3 DNA: TGTGCCAGCTCACCCGGACAGGGCGGTTATGGCTACACCTTC
CDR3 protein: CASSPGQGGYGYTF

D gene: .
clone size: .
J gene: TRBJ1-6
V gene: TRBV6-1
CDR3 DNA: TGTGCCAGCAGTGACCAACTCCTCCTCCACTTT
CDR3 protein: CASSDQLLLHF

D gene: .
clone size: .
J gene: TRBJ2-3
V gene: TRBV11-2
CDR3 DNA: TGTGCCAGCAGCCCCCCTATGGGCACAGATACGCAGTATTTT
CDR3 protein: CASSPPMGTDTQYF

D gene: .
clone size: once
J gene: TRBJ1-4
V gene: TRBV16
CDR3 DNA: TGTGCCAGCAGCGGTCATCGAGGGGATGGTGAAAAACTGTTTTTT
CDR3 protein: CASSGHRGDGEKLFF

D gene: TRBD1
clone size: once
J gene: TRBJ2-6
V gene: TRBV5-8
CDR3 DNA: TGTGCCAGCAGCTTCGACAGGGCTGGGGCCAACGTCCTGACTTTC
CDR3 protein: CASSFDRAGANVLTF

D gene: TRBD2
clone size: .
J gene: TRBJ2-3
V gene: TRBV5-1
CDR3 DNA: TGCGCCAGCAGCGCCCGACTAGCGGGGTCGGGAGATACGCAGTATTTT
CDR3 protein: CASSARLAGSGDTQYF

D gene: .
clone size: .
J gene: TRBJ2-3
V gene: TRBV18
CDR3 DNA: TGTGCCAGCTCTACGGGACGGAGCACAGATACGCAGTATTTT
CDR3 protein: CASSTGRSTDTQYF

D gene: TRBD2
clone size: .
J gene: TRBJ2-7
V gene: TRBV10-3
CDR3 DNA: TGTGCCATCAGTGACGGGGGGATGTCCTACGAGCAGTACTTC
CDR3 protein: CAISDGGMSYEQYF

D gene: .
clone size: .
J gene: TRBJ2-3
V gene: TRBV27
CDR3 DNA: TGTGCCAGCAGTTTTTCCCGCCCGCACACGGATACGCAGTATTTT
CDR3 protein: CASSFSRPHTDTQYF

D gene: .
clone size: .
J gene: TRBJ2-1
V gene: TRBV19
CDR3 DNA: TGTGCCAGTCACAAGGACGGAAGCTCCTACAATGAGCAGTTCTTC
CDR3 protein: CASHKDGSSYNEQFF

D gene: .
clone size: .
J gene: TRBJ1-2
V gene: TRBV28
CDR3 DNA: TGTGCCAGCAGCACCTCAGGGGTCTATGGCTACACCTTC
CDR3 protein: CASSTSGVYGYTF

D gene: .
clone size: .
J gene: TRBJ1-2
V gene: TRBV6-5
CDR3 DNA: TGTGCCAGCCGTATAGGGGCGGTCGGCTACACCTTC
CDR3 protein: CASRIGAVGYTF

D gene: .
clone size: few
J gene: TRBJ1-5
V gene: TRBV2
CDR3 DNA: TGTGCCAGCACTAGGGGCGCGGGTTCTCAGCCCCAGCATTTT
CDR3 protein: CASTRGAGSQPQHF

D gene: TRBD1
clone size: .
J gene: TRBJ1-4
V gene: TRBV28
CDR3 DNA: TGTGCCAGCAGCCCAGCCGGACAGGGCGGTATCGAAAAACTGTTTTTT
CDR3 protein: CASSPAGQGGIEKLFF

D gene: .
clone size: .
J gene: TRBJ2-5
V gene: TRBV5-4
CDR3 DNA: TGTGCCAGCAGCTTGGACTCGGGGCTCCAAGAGACCCAGTACTTC
CDR3 protein: CASSLDSGLQETQYF

D gene: .
clone size: .
J gene: TRBJ1-6
V gene: TRBV2
CDR3 DNA: TGTGCCAGCAGTGAAGCAGGTACCTCACCCCTCCACTTT
CDR3 protein: CASSEAGTSPLHF

D gene: .
clone size: once
J gene: TRBJ2-7
V gene: TRBV15
CDR3 DNA: TGTGCCACCAGCAGAGATCTCCTCGGGGCCAGCTCCTACGAGCAGTACTTC
CDR3 protein: CATSRDLLGASSYEQYF

D gene: .
clone size: few
J gene: TRBJ1-1
V gene: TRBV18
CDR3 DNA: TGTGCCAGCTCACCTAAGGGGGACGCTGAAGCTTTCTTT
CDR3 protein: CASSPKGDAEAFF

D gene: .
clone size: .
J gene: TRBJ1-2
V gene: TRBV30
CDR3 DNA: TGTGCCTGGACTTCTTCTGGGGCTGGCTACACCTTC
CDR3 protein: CAWTSSGAGYTF

D gene: TRBD1
clone size: .
J gene: TRBJ2-7
V gene: TRBV10-3
CDR3 DNA: TGTGCCATCAGCGGACAGGGGGTCGACGAGCAGTACTTC
CDR3 protein: CAISGQGVDEQYF

D gene: .
clone size: .
J gene: TRBJ2-7
V gene: TRBV5-4
CDR3 DNA: TGTGCCAGCAGCTTGCCGGGGGGCAACTCCTACGAGCAGTACTTC
CDR3 protein: CASSLPGGNSYEQYF

D gene: .
clone size: .
J gene: TRBJ2-3
V gene: TRBV5-1
CDR3 DNA: TGCGCCAGCAGCTTGGGCCTAGCCACTCAGGGATCGCAGTATTTT
CDR3 protein: CASSLGLATQGSQYF

D gene: TRBD1
clone size: .
J gene: TRBJ2-7
V gene: TRBV5-1
CDR3 DNA: TGCGCCAGCAGCCTGAGGACAGGACCCTACGAGCAGTACTTC
CDR3 protein: CASSLRTGPYEQYF

D gene: .
clone size: .
J gene: TRBJ1-5
V gene: TRBV4-2
CDR3 DNA: TGTGCCAGCAGCCAGGGTTTCGTTGCTCAAACCCAGCATTTT
CDR3 protein: CASSQGFVAQTQHF

D gene: TRBD1
clone size: .
J gene: TRBJ2-2
V gene: TRBV9
CDR3 DNA: TGTGCCAGCAGCACCCGGGACAGGGGAGAGACCGGGGAGCTGTTTTTT
CDR3 protein: CASSTRDRGETGELFF

D gene: .
clone size: .
J gene: TRBJ1-1
V gene: TRBV6-5
CDR3 DNA: TGTGCCAGCAGTTACTCAGACAGGATGAACACTGAAGCTTTCTTT
CDR3 protein: CASSYSDRMNTEAFF

D gene: TRBD1
clone size: .
J gene: TRBJ2-2
V gene: TRBV6-6
CDR3 DNA: TGTGCCAGCAGTTTCGACAGGGTGAACACCGGGGAGCTGTTTTTT
CDR3 protein: CASSFDRVNTGELFF

D gene: .
clone size: .
J gene: TRBJ2-3
V gene: TRBV11-2
CDR3 DNA: TGTGCCAGCAGCTTCAGGGGACTACCCACAGATACGCAGTATTTT
CDR3 protein: CASSFRGLPTDTQYF

D gene: .
clone size: .
J gene: TRBJ1-5
V gene: TRBV5-1
CDR3 DNA: TGCGCCAGCAGCTTGGACGGCCGCGGCAATCAGCCCCAGCATTTT
CDR3 protein: CASSLDGRGNQPQHF

D gene: .
clone size: .
J gene: TRBJ1-2
V gene: TRBV10-3
CDR3 DNA: TGTGCCATCAGTCACAGTTATGGCTACACCTTC
CDR3 protein: CAISHSYGYTF

D gene: .
clone size: .
J gene: TRBJ2-7
V gene: TRBV6-1
CDR3 DNA: TGTGCCAGCAGCCCGGGGGACGGTCCCTACGAGCAGTACTTC
CDR3 protein: CASSPGDGPYEQYF

D gene: .
clone size: .
J gene: TRBJ2-1
V gene: TRBV2
CDR3 DNA: TGTGCCAGCAGTGAATCCCGGGACGGTGAGCAGTTCTTC
CDR3 protein: CASSESRDGEQFF

D gene: TRBD2
clone size: .
J gene: TRBJ2-2
V gene: TRBV6-5
CDR3 DNA: TGTGCCAGCAGTTACTCCTGGGCGGGAGGGGCCGGGGAGCTGTTTTTT
CDR3 protein: CASSYSWAGGAGELFF

D gene: .
clone size: .
J gene: TRBJ1-1
V gene: TRBV6-5
CDR3 DNA: TGTGCCAGCAGTTCAAGGAGCACTGAAGCTTTCTTT
CDR3 protein: CASSSRSTEAFF

D gene: TRBD1
clone size: .
J gene: TRBJ1-1
V gene: TRBV7-2
CDR3 DNA: TGTGCCAGCAGCCGCCGGGACAGGGTTCTTTTCTTT
CDR3 protein: CASSRRDRVLFF